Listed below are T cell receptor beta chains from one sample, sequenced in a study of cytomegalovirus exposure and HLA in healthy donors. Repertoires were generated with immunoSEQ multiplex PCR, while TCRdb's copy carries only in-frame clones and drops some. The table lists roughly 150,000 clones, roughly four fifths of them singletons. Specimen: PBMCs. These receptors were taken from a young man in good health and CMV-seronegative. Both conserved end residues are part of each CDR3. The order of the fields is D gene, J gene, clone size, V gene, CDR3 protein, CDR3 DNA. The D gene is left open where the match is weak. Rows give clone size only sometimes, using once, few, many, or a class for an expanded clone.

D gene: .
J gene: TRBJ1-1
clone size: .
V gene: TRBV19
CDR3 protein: CASSTRTDSTEAFF
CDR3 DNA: TGTGCCAGTAGTACGCGGACAGACAGCACTGAAGCTTTCTTT

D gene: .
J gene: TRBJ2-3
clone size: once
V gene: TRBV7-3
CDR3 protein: CASSLTPSGQSTQYF
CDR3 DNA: TGTGCCAGCAGCTTAACGCCCAGCGGCCAGAGTACGCAGTATTTT

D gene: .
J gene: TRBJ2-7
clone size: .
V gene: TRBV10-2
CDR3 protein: CATRTGSHYEQYF
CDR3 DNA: TGCGCCACCCGAACCGGGTCCCACTACGAGCAGTACTTC

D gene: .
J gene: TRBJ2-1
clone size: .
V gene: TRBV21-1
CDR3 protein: CASSTGTGVNEQFF
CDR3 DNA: TGTGCCAGCAGCACGGGGACAGGGGTCAATGAGCAGTTCTTC

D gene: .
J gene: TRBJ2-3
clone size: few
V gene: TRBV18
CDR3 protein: CASSRGDSFTDTQYF
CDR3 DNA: TGTGCCAGCTCACGGGGCGACAGTTTCACAGATACGCAGTATTTT

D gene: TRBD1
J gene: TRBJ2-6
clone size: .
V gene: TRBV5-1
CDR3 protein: CASSLQGAVAGANGLTF
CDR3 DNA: TGCGCCAGCAGCTTACAGGGGGCGGTGGCTGGGGCCAACGGCCTGACTTTC

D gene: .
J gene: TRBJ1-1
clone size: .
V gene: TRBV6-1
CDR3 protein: CASSEDFGAAVVF
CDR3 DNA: TGTGCCAGCAGTGAAGATTTTGGGGCAGCCGTAGTCTTT

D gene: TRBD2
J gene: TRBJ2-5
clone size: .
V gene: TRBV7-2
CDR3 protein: CASSLAGREGSPGETQYF
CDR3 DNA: TGTGCCAGCAGCTTAGCGGGGAGGGAGGGCTCGCCGGGAGAGACCCAGTACTTC

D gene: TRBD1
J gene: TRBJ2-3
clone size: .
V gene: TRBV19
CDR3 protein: CASSILLSRDRVTDTQYF
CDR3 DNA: TGTGCCAGTAGTATCCTTCTGTCCCGGGACAGGGTCACAGATACGCAGTATTTT

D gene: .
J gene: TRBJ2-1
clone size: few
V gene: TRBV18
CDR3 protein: CASSPYLENDEQFF
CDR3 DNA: TGTGCCAGCTCACCCTACTTAGAGAACGATGAGCAGTTCTTC

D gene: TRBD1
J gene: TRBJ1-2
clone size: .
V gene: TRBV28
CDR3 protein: CASSTPGQGIDGYTF
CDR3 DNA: TGTGCCAGCAGCACGCCCGGACAGGGTATCGATGGCTACACCTTC

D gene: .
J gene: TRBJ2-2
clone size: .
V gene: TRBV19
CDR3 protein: CASSITGSTGELFF
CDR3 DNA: TGTGCCAGTAGTATAACGGGAAGCACCGGGGAGCTGTTTTTT

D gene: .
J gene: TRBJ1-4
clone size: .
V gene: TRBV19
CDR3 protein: CATTRSTLNEKLFF
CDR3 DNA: TGTGCCACCACGCGGTCGACTCTGAATGAAAAACTGTTTTTT

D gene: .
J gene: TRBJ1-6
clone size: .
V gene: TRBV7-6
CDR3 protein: CASSLGADRIGSSPLHF
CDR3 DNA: TGTGCCAGCAGCTTAGGGGCCGACAGGATCGGCAGTTCACCCCTCCACTTT

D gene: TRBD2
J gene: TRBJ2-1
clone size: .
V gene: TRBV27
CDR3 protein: CASRLGRGEQFF
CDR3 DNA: TGTGCCAGCCGGCTAGGGAGGGGTGAGCAGTTCTTC

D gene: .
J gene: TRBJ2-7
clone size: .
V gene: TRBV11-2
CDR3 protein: CASSDLRLSSFFTYEQYF
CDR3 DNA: TGTGCCAGCAGCGATCTCCGTTTGAGTTCTTTTTTTACCTACGAGCAGTACTTC

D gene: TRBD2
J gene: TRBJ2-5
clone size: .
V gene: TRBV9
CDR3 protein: CASSRDGTSEETQYF
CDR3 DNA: TGTGCCAGCAGTCGGGACGGGACTAGTGAGGAGACCCAGTACTTC

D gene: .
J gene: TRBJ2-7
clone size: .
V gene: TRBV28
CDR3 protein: CASSLQGYEQYF
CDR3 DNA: TGTGCCAGCAGTTTACAGGGTTACGAGCAGTACTTC

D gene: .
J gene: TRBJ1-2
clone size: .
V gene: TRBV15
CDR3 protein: CATSPKRGVGYGYTF
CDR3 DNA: TGTGCCACCAGCCCGAAACGGGGGGTGGGCTATGGCTACACCTTC

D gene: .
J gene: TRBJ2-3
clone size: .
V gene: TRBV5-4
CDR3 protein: CASSLPLQGRDTQYF
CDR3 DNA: TGTGCCAGCAGCTTGCCTTTACAGGGCAGGGATACGCAGTATTTT

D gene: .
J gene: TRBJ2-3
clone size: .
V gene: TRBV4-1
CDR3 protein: CASSQGLTGATDTQYF
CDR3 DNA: TGCGCCAGCAGCCAAGGGTTGACAGGCGCCACAGATACGCAGTATTTT

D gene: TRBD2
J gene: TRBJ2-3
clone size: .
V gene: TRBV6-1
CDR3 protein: CASSDPGLAGSLTDTQYF
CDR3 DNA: TGTGCCAGCAGTGATCCGGGACTAGCGGGGTCGTTGACAGATACGCAGTATTTT

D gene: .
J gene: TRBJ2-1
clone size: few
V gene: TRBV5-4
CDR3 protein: CASSLGQNSYNEQFF
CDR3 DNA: TGTGCCAGCAGCTTGGGACAAAACTCCTACAATGAGCAGTTCTTC

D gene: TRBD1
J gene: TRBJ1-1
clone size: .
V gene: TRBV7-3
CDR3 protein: CASSPGRDREGTFF
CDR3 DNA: TGTGCCAGCAGCCCCGGGAGGGACAGGGAGGGCACTTTCTTT

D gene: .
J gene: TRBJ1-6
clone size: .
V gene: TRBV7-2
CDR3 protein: CASSLGWVGGNSPLHF
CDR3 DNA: TGTGCCAGCAGCTTAGGATGGGTAGGCGGGAATTCACCCCTCCACTTT

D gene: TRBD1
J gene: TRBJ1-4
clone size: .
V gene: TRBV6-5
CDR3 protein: CASRRGQANEKLFF
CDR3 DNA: TGTGCCAGCAGACGGGGACAGGCTAATGAAAAACTGTTTTTT

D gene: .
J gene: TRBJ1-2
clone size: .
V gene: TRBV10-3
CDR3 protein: CAMLNDKTGYYGYTF
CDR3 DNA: TGTGCCATGCTAAACGATAAGACGGGGTACTATGGCTACACCTTC

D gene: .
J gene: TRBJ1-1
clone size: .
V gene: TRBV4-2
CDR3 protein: CASSQEGRGTEAFF
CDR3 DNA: TGTGCCAGCAGCCAAGAGGGAAGGGGCACTGAAGCTTTCTTT

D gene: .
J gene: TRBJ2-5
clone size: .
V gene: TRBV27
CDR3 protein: CASSSQELGTQYF
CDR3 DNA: TGTGCCAGCAGTTCACAGGAGCTCGGGACCCAGTACTTC

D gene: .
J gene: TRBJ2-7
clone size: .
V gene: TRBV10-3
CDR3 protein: CAITPETGSYEQYF
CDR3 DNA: TGTGCCATCACCCCCGAAACAGGTTCCTACGAGCAGTACTTC

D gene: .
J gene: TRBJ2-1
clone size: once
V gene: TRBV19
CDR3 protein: CASTPDGYNEQFF
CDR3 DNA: TGTGCCAGTACCCCCGACGGGTACAATGAGCAGTTCTTC

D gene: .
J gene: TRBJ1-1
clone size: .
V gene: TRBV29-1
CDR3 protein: CSVGNDLGERTEAFF
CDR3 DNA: TGCAGCGTTGGGAACGATCTCGGAGAGAGGACTGAAGCTTTCTTT

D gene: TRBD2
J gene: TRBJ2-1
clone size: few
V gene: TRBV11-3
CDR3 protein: CASSLDQTSSSSYNEQFF
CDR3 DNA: TGTGCCAGCAGCTTAGATCAGACTAGCTCCAGCTCCTACAATGAGCAGTTCTTC

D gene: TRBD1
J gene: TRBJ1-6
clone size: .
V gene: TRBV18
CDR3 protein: CASSPATGESSPLHF
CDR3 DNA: TGTGCCAGCTCACCGGCGACAGGGGAGAGTTCACCCCTCCACTTT

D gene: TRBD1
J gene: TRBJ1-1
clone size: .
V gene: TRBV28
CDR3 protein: CASATGTGNTEAFF
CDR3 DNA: TGTGCCAGCGCGACCGGGACAGGAAACACTGAAGCTTTCTTT

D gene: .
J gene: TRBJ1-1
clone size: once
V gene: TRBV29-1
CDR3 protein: CSVEEGVEAFF
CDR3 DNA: TGCAGCGTTGAAGAAGGGGTAGAAGCTTTCTTT

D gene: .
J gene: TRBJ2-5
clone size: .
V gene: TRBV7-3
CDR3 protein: CASSLSTGETQYF
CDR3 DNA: TGTGCCAGCAGCTTATCTACGGGTGAGACCCAGTACTTC

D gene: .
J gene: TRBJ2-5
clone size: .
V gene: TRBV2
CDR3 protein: CASSATLETQYF
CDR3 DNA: TGTGCCAGCAGTGCCACTCTGGAGACCCAGTACTTC

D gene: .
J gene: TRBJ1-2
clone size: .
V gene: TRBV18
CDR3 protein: CASSPYREADGYTF
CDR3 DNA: TGTGCCAGCTCACCGTACCGGGAGGCCGATGGCTACACCTTC

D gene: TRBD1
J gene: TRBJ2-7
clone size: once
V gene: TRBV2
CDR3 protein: CASSVQGAEQYF
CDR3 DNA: TGTGCCAGCAGTGTACAGGGGGCCGAGCAGTACTTC

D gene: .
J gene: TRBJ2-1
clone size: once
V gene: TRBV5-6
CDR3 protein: CASSLGTAEQFF
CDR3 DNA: TGTGCCAGCAGCTTGGGGACAGCTGAGCAGTTCTTC

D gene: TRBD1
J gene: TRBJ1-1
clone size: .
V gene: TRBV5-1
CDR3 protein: CASRDQGATEAFF
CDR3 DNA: TGCGCCAGCAGGGACCAGGGGGCCACTGAAGCTTTCTTT

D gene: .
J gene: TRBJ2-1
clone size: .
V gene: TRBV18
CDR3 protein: CASSPSREQFF
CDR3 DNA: TGTGCCAGCTCACCTAGCCGTGAGCAGTTCTTC

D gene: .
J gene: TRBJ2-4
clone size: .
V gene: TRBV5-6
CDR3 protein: CASSLGAGSNIQYF
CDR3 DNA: TGTGCCAGCAGCTTGGGGGCAGGCAGCAACATTCAGTACTTC

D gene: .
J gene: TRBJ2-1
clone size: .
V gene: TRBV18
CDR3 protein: CASSPPGGAYNEQFF
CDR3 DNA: TGTGCCAGCTCACCACCGGGGGGAGCCTACAATGAGCAGTTCTTC

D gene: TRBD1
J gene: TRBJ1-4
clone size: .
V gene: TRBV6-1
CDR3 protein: CASSGTGERDEKLFF
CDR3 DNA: TGTGCCAGCAGTGGAACAGGGGAGAGGGATGAAAAACTGTTTTTT

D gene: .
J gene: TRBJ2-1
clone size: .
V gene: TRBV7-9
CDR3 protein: CASSFPPGSSYNEQFF
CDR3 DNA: TGTGCCAGCAGCTTCCCCCCCGGGAGCTCCTACAATGAGCAGTTCTTC

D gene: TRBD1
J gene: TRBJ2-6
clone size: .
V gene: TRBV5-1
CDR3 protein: CASGTGSPGEGGANVLTF
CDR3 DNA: TGCGCCAGCGGGACAGGGTCCCCAGGGGAGGGGGGGGCCAACGTCCTGACTTTC

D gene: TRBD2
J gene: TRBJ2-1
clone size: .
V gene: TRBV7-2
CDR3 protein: CASSLLGLAGSNEQFF
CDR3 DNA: TGTGCCAGCAGCTTATTGGGACTAGCGGGTAGTAATGAGCAGTTCTTC